This TCR beta chain was retrieved from a study of early T cells in non-severe SARS-CoV-2 infection. General study findings and limits: VDJdb-based matching was biased toward anti-spike CD8 responses and missed private and CD4 specificities.

Researchers attached unique molecular identifiers to individual cDNA molecules. Each CDR3 protein gets one entry after TCRdb re-called the 5' RACE reads with MiXCR. The sample includes 70,000 to 85,000 distinct CDR3 sequences, 4.5% to 6% seen only once; the top ten take about 7%. This clonotype has a count of ten or more. Antigen: not known. V was shortened by 6 bases and J by 4 bases, with 9 bases between the two germline ends. This CDR3 region has 13 residues. In germline, CDR1 is MNHEY, CDR2 SMNVEV (reference sequence). The specimen was whole blood, collected at baseline. This receptor was obtained from an adult who was a healthcare worker with PCR-confirmed SARS-CoV-2 infection or an uninfected control (not recorded which). V is TRBV27 and J is TRBJ2-2; D remains ambiguous. The CDR3 region is CASSRSTTGELFF. CDR3 sequence (DNA): TGTGCCAGCAGCCGTAGTACCACCGGGGAGCTGTTTTTT.